This T cell receptor (beta chain) was profiled in a study of cytomegalovirus exposure and HLA in healthy donors. Background on the study: When 300 to 400 donors were genotyped, over 80% of them were found to fall in the Caucasian-associated ancestry cluster.

Points from the study as a whole: Most TCR sequences were rare, but some public TCRs occurred in many donors. It was likely that a cluster of highly shared sequence variants was a sequencing artifact. Investigators reported fewer than 200 TCR beta chains as tied to cytomegalovirus.

A remark on this clone: Antigen unknown. Germline and junction disagree at one end, which may indicate a read error.

The CDR3 has 13 residues. Germline V CDR1 and CDR2: SEHNR, FQNEAQ (reference sequence). Researchers ran the PCR with 60 Vbeta and 13 Jbeta primers. Data came from immunoSEQ multiplex PCR; TCRdb stores just in-frame clones and leaves some out. Altogether approximately 110,000 clones are present, over 75% being singletons, with the ten largest covering over 7.5%. This clonotype was obtained from a middle-aged woman in good health and CMV-seropositive. The gene calls are TRBV7-9 and TRBJ2-1; D may be TRBD1 (5 bases). Sequences were obtained from PBMCs. Here the CDR3 DNA reads TGTGCCAGCAGCTTCGGACACTACGATGAGCAGTTCTTC. It specifies CASSFGHYDEQFF.